This T cell receptor beta chain is from a study of cytomegalovirus exposure and HLA in healthy donors. Findings of the study overall: Researchers catalogued about 160 TCR beta chains as cytomegalovirus-associated.

This clone occurred a few times. The antigen is not known. The CDR3 extends over 14 amino acids. The germline CDR1 and CDR2 sequences are LNHNV and YYDKDF (reference sequence). J was trimmed by 0 bases and V by 6 bases; bases with no gene match: 4. The PCR was carried out with 60 Vbeta primers and 13 Jbeta primers. Assay: immunoSEQ multiplex PCR; the TCRdb copy retains only in-frame clones and omits some. Here the sample spans about 180,000 clones, 76% being singletons. This chain joins TRBV15 and TRBJ1-1; 7 bases are shared with TRBD1. The TCR originated in a man aged 18 to 30 in good health and CMV-seronegative. The specimen was PBMCs. The CDR3: CATRPDRLNTEAFF. The CDR3 DNA sequence: TGTGCCACCAGGCCGGACAGGTTGAACACTGAAGCTTTCTTT.